This record looks at one T cell receptor beta chain sequence and its context. The antigen remains undetermined. For TCR beta, libraries came from quantitative 5'-RACE with molecular barcodes. TCRdb reprocessed the 5' RACE reads with MiXCR, giving one entry per CDR3 protein. In the table there are approximately 240,000 distinct CDR3 sequences, about 10% of which are singletons. These data come from a study of CD8 T cells in ankylosing spondylitis. Regarding the study as a whole: Disease-linked clones were reportedly significantly enriched in matched ankylosing spondylitis synovial fluid.

Germline V gene lookup returns CDR1 SEHNR and CDR2 FQNEAQ (reference sequence). Trimming cost V 3 bases and J 0 bases, with 10 bases left between them. The CDR3 sequence is 15 residues long. What was sequenced was blood, either unsorted or a sorted T cell fraction (not recorded which). The sequence was obtained from a male donor with ankylosing spondylitis or in good health (not recorded which). The chain couples TRBV7-9 to TRBJ2-3, with D possibly being TRBD1 or TRBD2 (6 bases each). The CDR3 bases are TGTGCCAGCAGCTTCAGGGGACTTAGCACAGATACGCAGTATTTT. It specifies CASSFRGLSTDTQYF.